A single sample is the source of the 28 T cell receptor beta chains below, sequenced in a study of cytomegalovirus exposure and HLA in healthy donors. Both 60 Vbeta primers and 13 Jbeta primers went into the PCR. The protocol was immunoSEQ multiplex PCR, while the TCRdb copy is restricted to in-frame clones and leaves out a portion. The table shows tens of thousands of clones, with approximately 79% occurring only once. Sequenced input: PBMCs. The receptors come from a woman aged 30 to 39 in good health and CMV-seropositive.

This chain connects TRBV30 to TRBJ2-6; D is perhaps TRBD2 (5 bases). The CDR3 is 18 residues long. Per the germline V gene, CDR1 is GTSNPN and CDR2 is SVGIG (reference sequence). Trimming cost V 6 bases and J 0 bases, with 21 bases left between them. The DNA for the CDR3 is TGTGCCTGCAGGCGGGCCATGCCGTTAAACTCTGGGGCCAACGTCCTGACTTTC. Protein sequence: CACRRAMPLNSGANVLTF.

This chain joins TRBV28 and TRBJ2-3; no reliable D call. Trimming shortened V by 4 bases and J by 0 bases, and 20 bases separated the two germline ends. The germline V gene encodes CDR1 MDHEN and CDR2 SYDVKM. The CDR3 has 18 residues. The CDR3 nucleotides are TGTGCCAGCAGTTCCCCCCCCGCGAGAGCCTCTAGCACAGATACGCAGTATTTT. Its translation: CASSSPPARASSTDTQYF. Variable domain in full (rest from reference TRBV28 and TRBJ2-3): DVKVTQSSRYLVKRTGEKVFLECVQDMDHENMFWYRQDPGLGLRLIYFSYDVKMKEKGDIPEGYSVSREKKERFSLILESASTNQTSMYLCASSSPPARASSTDTQYFGPGTRLTVL.

The chain combines TRBV19 with TRBJ1-4, with 7 bases that match TRBD1. V lost 5 bases, J lost 5 bases, and 8 bases stayed unmatched. This CDR3 has 15 residues. CDR1 and CDR2 (germline): LNHDA, SQIVND (reference sequence). CDR3 bases: TGTGCCAGTAGTCACAACAGGGGCGAAAATGAAAAACTGTTTTTT. It is translated as CASSHNRGENEKLFF.

The chain links TRBV5-1 to TRBJ2-5; 9 bases match TRBD1. Germline V CDR1 and CDR2: SGHRS, YFSETQ. The CDR3 has 13 residues. V gave up 4 bases and J gave up 5 bases; unmatched junction bases: 3. CDR3 residues: CASSRTGVETQYF. DNA of the CDR3: TGCGCCAGCAGCAGGACAGGGGTCGAGACCCAGTACTTC.

The chain joins TRBV5-8 to TRBJ2-3; D not resolved. Per germline, CDR1 SGHTS and CDR2 YDEGEE. V dropped 0 bases and J dropped 2 bases, with 16 bases sitting between them. This CDR3 comprises 17 residues. CDR3 nucleotides: TGTGCCAGCAGCTTGGCGTTAGTGTCCAGCGTCACAGATACGCAGTATTTT. Protein: CASSLALVSSVTDTQYF.

This chain uses TRBV19 with TRBJ2-7; 12 bases align to TRBD2. The CDR3 is 15 residues long. The germline CDR1 and CDR2 sequences are LNHDA and SQIVND (reference sequence). The ends lost 4 bases at V and 0 bases at J; junction bases unmatched: 1. The CDR3 DNA is TGTGCCAGTAGTAGGACTAGCGGGGACTCCTACGAGCAGTACTTC. This sequence encodes CASSRTSGDSYEQYF.

The CDR3 region has the DNA TGTGCCAGCAGTTTACTTAGCGGGAGGGACCCCTACGAGCAGTACTTC. It codes for CASSLLSGRDPYEQYF. V usage is TRBV27 and J usage is TRBJ2-7, with TRBD2 matching over 11 bases. CDR1 is MNHEY and CDR2 is SMNVEV in the germline V gene (reference sequence). This CDR3 has 16 amino acids. With 2 bases clipped from V and 2 bases from J, the junction kept 5 bases outside the gene matches.

The CDR3 loop is CASSDLGQISYGYTF. Written as DNA, the CDR3 is TGTGCCAGCAGTGACTTGGGACAAATCTCCTATGGCTACACCTTC. The V gene is TRBV28, the J gene TRBJ1-2; a weak D match, TRBD1 (6 bases). Trimming stripped 5 bases from V and 4 bases from J, with 17 bases between. CDR3 length equals 15 residues. Germline V gene sequence: CDR1 MDHEN, CDR2 SYDVKM.

The chain joins TRBV6-6 to TRBJ1-2; D is possibly TRBD1 (6 bases). Germline V CDR1 and CDR2: MNHNY, SVGAGI (reference sequence). This CDR3 is built from 13 residues. The V end was cut by 3 bases, the J end by 4 bases, with 9 bases between. Written as DNA, the CDR3 is TGTGCCAGCAGTTATCGGACAGCCTATGGCTACACCTTC. Residues: CASSYRTAYGYTF.

The chain uses TRBV11-2 and TRBJ1-1, with 7 bases identical to TRBD1. V gave up 3 bases and J gave up 1 base; unmatched junction bases: 5. CDR1 SGHAT and CDR2 FQNNGV come from the germline V gene. The CDR3 totals 15 residues. CDR3 amino acids: CASSLTGHGNTEAFF. Written as DNA, the CDR3 is TGTGCCAGCAGCTTGACAGGGCACGGGAACACTGAAGCTTTCTTT.

The CDR3 nucleotides are TGTGCCAGCAGTTTATTGGACTCCTCTGGAAACACCATATATTTT. Protein: CASSLLDSSGNTIYF. This sequence joins TRBV28 and TRBJ1-3; D call uncertain. This CDR3 is built from 15 residues. Germline CDR1 and CDR2: MDHEN and SYDVKM. V was trimmed by 1 base and J by 0 bases, leaving 7 bases between them.

The gene calls are TRBV14 and TRBJ1-1, with TRBD1 identical over 8 bases. Germline V lookup: CDR1 SGHDN, CDR2 FVKESK. There are 16 residues in the CDR3. The J segment lost 7 bases and the V segment lost 4 bases, leaving 14 bases of the junction unmatched. In nucleotides, the CDR3 is TGTGCCAGCAGCCTCCGACAGGGGCCAACGGGGGGTGAAGCTTTCTTT. Amino acid sequence: CASSLRQGPTGGEAFF.

V and J are TRBV28 and TRBJ2-5; no firm D call. Gene TRBJ2-7 matches the end of the DNA better, so the J call may be wrong. The CDR3 covers 16 residues. Looked up from germline, CDR1 is MDHEN and CDR2 is SYDVKM. The CDR3 here is CASSSGRSGASYEQYF. The CDR3 DNA sequence: TGTGCCAGCAGTTCTGGTCGTAGTGGAGCCTCCTACGAGCAGTACTTC.

The gene calls are TRBV6-1 and TRBJ2-1, with TRBD2 matching over 7 bases. This CDR3 has 15 residues. Germline CDR1 and CDR2: MNHNS and SASEGT. V dropped 4 bases and J dropped 5; count of bases not matched to a gene: 8. CDR3 nucleotide sequence: TGTGCCAGCAGTGCAACCGGGACTACGGACAATGAGCAGTTCTTC. The encoded protein is CASSATGTTDNEQFF.

The table lists this clone with a few counts. The chain couples TRBV10-3 to TRBJ1-1, with D possibly matching TRBD1 (6 bases). V lost 2 bases and J 9 bases, leaving 13 bases between the germline ends. This CDR3 has 13 amino acids. Germline-derived CDR1 and CDR2 are ENHRY and SYGVKD. CDR3 in amino acids: CAISEHREGKAFF. The CDR3, as DNA: TGTGCCATCAGTGAGCACAGGGAAGGCAAAGCTTTCTTT.

The V and J genes are TRBV19 and TRBJ1-5; D gene ambiguous. Germline-derived CDR1 and CDR2 are LNHDA and SQIVND (reference sequence). This CDR3 is built from 15 residues. V was cut by 4 bases and J by 1 base, with 11 bases left in between. The CDR3 region is CASSTSPRSNQPQHF. CDR3 coding DNA: TGTGCCAGTAGTACCTCCCCGAGGAGCAATCAGCCCCAGCATTTT.

The rearrangement uses TRBV28 and TRBJ2-1, with TRBD2 identical over 11 bases. The CDR3 covers 16 residues. With V trimmed by 6 bases and J by 9 bases, 13 bases remained unmatched. Looked up from germline, CDR1 is MDHEN and CDR2 is SYDVKM. CDR3 residues: CASSNTGTSGACEQFF. The CDR3 nucleotides read TGTGCCAGCAGCAATACCGGGACTAGCGGAGCCTGTGAGCAGTTCTTC.

Concerning this clone: Other DNA sequences in this specimen translate into the identical CDR3. The chain recombines TRBV5-1 with TRBJ2-1, with 7 bases that match TRBD2. CDR3 length equals 14 residues. The V gene's germline CDR1 is SGHRS and CDR2 YFSETQ. The trim removed 0 bases at V and 4 bases at J, leaving 1 base unmatched. CDR3 sequence: CASSLEAGYNEQFF. CDR3 nucleotide sequence: TGCGCCAGCAGCTTGGAAGCGGGGTACAATGAGCAGTTCTTC.

The rearrangement joins TRBV21-1 to TRBJ1-3; the table gives TRBD1 as D, unverified against the DNA. TRBV21-1 constitutes a pseudogene. The CDR3 extends over 19 amino acids. CDR3 sequence reads: CASSKGTGTGEKGPGGEEF. The CDR3 nucleotides are TGTGCCAGCAGCAAAGGGACCGGGACAGGGGAAAAAGGCCCGGGCGGGGAGGAGTTT.

The chain's CDR3 is CASSRYFGQGAGNTIYF. The DNA for the CDR3 is TGCGCCAGCAGCCGATATTTTGGACAGGGGGCAGGGAACACCATATATTTT. This sequence joins TRBV4-1 and TRBJ1-3; 11 positions agree with TRBD1. J gave up 7 bases and V 4 bases, and 12 bases lay outside the gene matches. The CDR3 has 17 residues. The V gene's germline CDR1 is MGHRA and CDR2 YSYEKL.

The genes are TRBV27 and TRBJ2-4, with D unclear. V lost 4 bases and J lost 1, with 17 bases in between. There are 17 residues in the CDR3. CDR1 and CDR2 (germline): MNHEY, SMNVEV (reference sequence). CDR3 residues: CASSSTTQVLAKNIQYF. DNA of the CDR3: TGTGCCAGCAGTTCCACCACTCAGGTTTTGGCCAAAAACATTCAGTACTTC.

This chain connects TRBV5-1 to TRBJ2-7, with D perhaps matching TRBD2 (5 bases). The CDR3 loop spans 16 amino acids. The V and J ends lost 4 bases and 0 bases respectively, with 17 bases between them. Germline V gives CDR1 SGHRS, CDR2 YFSETQ. The CDR3 DNA sequence: TGCGCCAGCAGCACCGGAGCGGATCCACCCTCCTACGAGCAGTACTTC. Protein sequence: CASSTGADPPSYEQYF.

V gene TRBV6-6 combines with J gene TRBJ2-2; 8 nucleotides agree with TRBD2. The V gene end was trimmed by 6 bases and the J gene end by 0 bases; junction bases not matched to a gene: 0. This CDR3 has 14 amino acids. Germline CDR1 and CDR2: MNHNY and SVGAGI (reference sequence). The CDR3 protein is CASRRGANTGELFF. DNA of the CDR3: TGTGCCAGCAGGCGGGGGGCGAACACCGGGGAGCTGTTTTTT.

The chain carries TRBV29-1 and TRBJ1-5; TRBD1 agrees at 11 bases. This CDR3 has 15 amino acids. Germline CDR1 SQVTM, CDR2 ANQGSEA. The J segment lost 4 bases and the V segment lost 4 bases, leaving 6 bases of the junction unmatched. The chain's CDR3 is CSVGFGQGANQPQHF. CDR3 bases: TGCAGCGTTGGGTTCGGACAGGGGGCTAATCAGCCCCAGCATTTT.

The rearrangement links TRBV6-6 to TRBJ2-5; D might be TRBD1 (5 bases). Germline CDR1 reads MNHNY; CDR2 reads SVGAGI (reference sequence). The CDR3 totals 12 residues. The V gene lost 4 bases and the J gene lost 3 bases, with 6 bases spanning the gap. CDR3 sequence (DNA): TGTGCCAGCAGTTCAGGGAAAGAGACCCAGTACTTC. Protein product: CASSSGKETQYF.

The table lists this clone with a few counts. J is TRBJ2-4 and V is TRBV2; 9 bases align to TRBD1. The CDR3 runs 14 residues. V was pared by 6 bases and J by 6 bases, with 6 bases of the junction left unmatched. Germline assignment: CDR1 SNHLY and CDR2 FYNNEI. CDR3 nucleotide sequence: TGTGCCAGCAGCCTACAGGGGGCCGGAAACATTCAGTACTTC. The encoded protein is CASSLQGAGNIQYF.

This sequence joins TRBV6-5 and TRBJ1-4, with D possibly being TRBD1 (5 bases). The CDR3 totals 15 residues. Deletions cut 6 bases from V and 5 bases from J, with 16 bases between. Germline V CDR1 and CDR2: MNHEY, SVGAGI. The CDR3 DNA sequence: TGTGCCAGCAGCCGACGGCGGGGGGAGAATGAAAAACTGTTTTTT. Translated, it gives CASSRRRGENEKLFF.

The V gene is TRBV28, the J gene TRBJ1-3, with unresolved D. Germline V CDR1 and CDR2: MDHEN, SYDVKM. The germline V and J ends were trimmed by 3 bases and 1 base, with 13 bases remaining between them. This CDR3 region has 16 residues. The chain's CDR3 is CASSFLTVASGNTIYF. The CDR3, as DNA: TGTGCCAGCAGTTTTCTAACGGTAGCTTCTGGAAACACCATATATTTT.